This TCR beta chain comes out of a study of blood T cell repertoires in COVID-19. Study details: The analysed material was cDNA or gDNA that came from T cells, B-cell-depleted T cells, or PBMCs.

Comment on this clone: A read error may be the cause here, since a much bigger clone is one base away. The same CDR3 can be traced to other DNA sequences in this sample.

Assay used: immunoSEQ multiplex PCR; TCRdb lists only in-frame clones, some missing. The sample lists 35,000 to 45,000 clones; 80% to 90% were seen once. The TCR sequence derives from a middle-aged man with active COVID-19. The material sequenced was peripheral blood.

CDR3 loop: CASSPGQDYGYTF. CDR3 coding DNA: TGTGCCAGCTCACCGGGACAGGACTATGGCTACACCTTC. The chain joins TRBV18 to TRBJ1-2; the match to TRBD1 covers 8 bases. The CDR3 has 13 amino acids. V shed 3 bases and J 3 bases; nucleotides not matched to a gene: 0. CDR1 and CDR2 (germline): KGHSH, LQKENI.